The T cell receptor (beta chain) under discussion was sequenced for a study of lymphopenia after photon versus proton radiotherapy. Study-wide points: After the lymphocyte nadir, photon-treated repertoires showed oligoclonal expansion, especially of CD8+ Temra cells.

Using immunoSEQ multiplex PCR, the repertoire was profiled, and TCRdb retains in-frame clones only, with some absent. The top ten clones hold 9% to 10% of a sample with about 18,000 clones, approximately 90% of them seen once. A note on this clone: Its antigen remains unidentified.

In germline, CDR1 is SGHNT, CDR2 YYREEE (reference sequence). This CDR3 comprises 15 residues. V and J are TRBV5-4 and TRBJ2-5; perhaps TRBD2 as D (6 bases). The DNA end favors TRBJ2-7, so the J call may be wrong. The sequence came from a man in his 70s with pancreatic cancer. The starting material was peripheral blood, obtained from a patient treated with proton-based radiotherapy. The CDR3 sequence is CASSRRNSGSHEQYF. CDR3 in DNA: TGTGCCAGCAGCCGTCGGAATAGCGGTTCCCACGAGCAGTACTTC.